This T cell receptor beta chain was recorded in a study of tumor-infiltrating lymphocytes in primary liver carcinoma (dated by TCRdb to 2015 to 2018). With respect to the entire study: Between late 2015 and early 2016, about 5 patients in China with histopathologically diagnosed primary liver carcinoma had their tumors surgically resected. Across five regions of each liver tumor, along with adjacent normal tissue and blood, the study brought together TCRbeta repertoire sequencing, expression microarrays and whole-exome sequencing. Of the five patients, three men and two women aged 30 to 69 years, four had hepatocellular carcinoma and one had combined HCC and intrahepatic cholangiocarcinoma. Technical replicate repertoires showed high reproducibility, with mean shared-clone rates roughly 0.89 and correlation coefficients above 0.95. A total of around 35 specimens from 5 patients went through TCRbeta repertoire sequencing, namely 25 tumor regions, 5 adjacent noncancerous liver tissues and 5 peripheral blood samples. The tumors of the five patients were staged as T1-T3 N0M0, with maximum diameters ranging from roughly 4 to 11 cm. Samples yielded roughly 3.65 to 7.5 million productive TCRbeta reads; read depth did not differ significantly between tissue types.

Blood RNA was extracted from unsorted whole blood using TRIzol reagent, and germline DNA was obtained with the DNeasy Blood & Tissue kit. At the time of sampling, the patients were treatment-naive and had chronic HBV infection. Before surgery, 4 to 5 milliliters of peripheral blood were collected into K2EDTA tubes. TCRbeta-specific cDNA was reverse-transcribed from around 0.45 ug total RNA using a constant-region primer and ProtoScript II reverse transcriptase. TCRbeta libraries were built with three nested multiplex PCR rounds, a slightly modified ARM-PCR procedure. Each of the first two PCR rounds ran for roughly 9 cycles using multiplex TRBV1-TRBV30 forward primers together with a Cbeta reverse primer. Sample barcodes and Illumina adapters were added in a final 25-cycle PCR with Deep VentR polymerase. Amplicons of 200-500 bp were gel-purified with a QIAquick gel extraction kit before sequencing. An Illumina HiSeq 2500 was used to sequence the TCRbeta amplicons with 250-bp paired-end reads. In the source study's methods: Reads were quality-trimmed with Trimmomatic v0.33, and paired reads were merged with FLASH v1.2.11 to recover full CDR3 sequences. MiGEC v1.2.1b assigned V, D and J germline segments to the rearranged TCRbeta sequences. Clonotype statistics, along with Shannon-Wiener diversity indices, were calculated using VDJtools v1.0.0. To cut down on sampling bias, every analysis after diversity analysis relied on just the 250 most abundant clonotypes from each sample. In TCRdb, the public reads were trimmed at Q25 with fastp and aligned with MiXCR, with productive beta chains retained. Identical CDR3 proteins give one entry, which carries the most common genes and DNA. TCRdb, not the authors, supplied the V and J calls. The sample table holds almost 200,000 distinct CDR3 sequences, of which 65% were seen once. Roughly 7% of the sample lies in the top ten.

Overall study outcomes, separate from this receptor: Comparison of CD4+ and CD8+ T cell repertoires was precluded by the use of bulk unsorted samples. The top 250 clones accounted for a significantly greater share of the repertoire in tumors than in blood (p = 0.039). Pairs of tumor regions showed greater repertoire overlap (mean about 35%) than tumor-adjacent pairs (roughly 17%) or tumor-blood pairs (about 15%), which is consistent with antigen-driven expansion. Because only the TCR beta chain was sequenced and unpaired alpha chains were not captured, true repertoire diversity is likely underestimated. Only a few patients were included in the study, and the authors note that the findings should be validated in a larger study.

As regards this clonotype: Its antigen is still unknown. A read error may be the cause here, since a much bigger clone is one base away.

From the cysteine up to the phenylalanine, the CDR3 has a length of 15 residues. Only the CDR3 region is kept as DNA, spanning 45 bases read in frame from base 1. The germline V gene yields SQVTM for CDR1 and ANQGSEA for CDR2. The sequence was collected from a woman in her sixties or seventies with primary liver carcinoma and hepatitis B virus infection. Recombination linked TRBV29-1 to TRBJ2-3, with 7 junctional bases fitting TRBD2. The sample consisted of peripheral blood. The CDR3 region reads CSVVGGGGPTDMQYF. The nucleotide sequence is given as TGCAGCGTTGTGGGGGGGGGAGGGCCGACAGATATGCAGTATTTT.